This TCR beta chain was identified in a study of lung T cells in sarcoidosis with Löfgren's syndrome. Study-wide results and limits: TRAV12-1 and TRBV2 were reportedly most expanded in Löfgren's patients. Paired TRAV12-1/TRBV2 TCRs showed CDR3 homology and preferential pairing. Shared TRAV12-1 and TRBV2 CDR3 motifs across Löfgren's syndrome patients reportedly suggested public CD4+ TCRs.

TCRdb processed the reads anew with MiXCR; each CDR3 protein has one entry. The table has 15,000 to 25,000 distinct CDR3 sequences, less than 25% seen once. J was trimmed by 2 bases and V by 5 bases; bases with no gene match: 0. The CDR3 has 13 residues. In germline, CDR1 is KGHSH, CDR2 LQKENI. This clonotype was counted at least ten times. Its antigen is currently unknown. This TCR derives from a human donor with sarcoidosis (Löfgren's syndrome or another form), or a control subject (not recorded which). The sequencing input was CD4+ T cells from PBMCs. The chain uses TRBV18 and TRBJ2-7; 10 bases align to TRBD2. The CDR3 DNA follows: TGTGCCAGCTCAGGACTAGCGGCCTACGAGCAGTACTTC. It yields the protein CASSGLAAYEQYF.